Below are 8 T cell receptor beta chains sequenced from a single sample in a study of T-cell reconstitution after alpha-beta-depleted transplantation in children. Unique molecular identifiers were built into the TCRbeta library. Using its own MiXCR run on the PCR reads, TCRdb lists one record per CDR3 protein. The profile covers about 70,000 distinct CDR3 sequences, with around 9.9% appearing a single time and 13% taken by the ten largest. The input for sequencing was PBMCs, taken before TCRalphabeta/CD19-depleted stem cell transplant. These receptors all come from a boy aged 5-17 years with acute myeloid leukemia, due to receive a stem cell transplant.

This clonotype was seen many times. V and J are TRBV29-1 and TRBJ2-5, with D possibly being TRBD1 (6 bases). Germline CDR1 and CDR2: SQVTM and ANQGSEA. The CDR3 runs 11 residues. The V end lost 6 bases, the J end lost 5 bases, and 10 bases lay between the germline ends. This chain's CDR3 is CSVHRVETQYF. The CDR3 DNA reads TGCAGCGTCCACAGGGTGGAGACCCAGTACTTC.

This clonotype was recorded many times. V gene TRBV6-5 combines with J gene TRBJ2-6; 7 bases fit TRBD1. Germline trimming cut 0 bases from V and 1 base from J; bases unmatched to any gene: 9. The CDR3 has 19 amino acids. Germline V CDR1 and CDR2: MNHEY, SVGAGI. CDR3 nucleotides: TGTGCCAGCAGTTACTCACTCCCTGGGACAGCTTCTGGGGCCAACGTCCTGACTTTC. As protein: CASSYSLPGTASGANVLTF.

This clonotype was observed at least ten times. J is TRBJ2-5 and V is TRBV7-6, with unresolved D. CDR3 length: 14 residues. Germline CDR1 and CDR2: SGHVS and FNYEAQ. Trimming removed 3 bases at V and 2 bases at J, with 10 bases between. CDR3 region: CASSFDRLQETQYF. Written as DNA, the CDR3 is TGTGCCAGCAGCTTCGATCGCCTGCAAGAGACCCAGTACTTC.

This clonotype was detected ten times or more. The genes are TRBV27 and TRBJ2-1; 11 nucleotides agree with TRBD1. Unmatched junction bases numbered 7, after V lost 6 bases and J lost 3 bases. The CDR3 is 16 residues long. CDR1 is MNHEY, CDR2 SMNVEV, per germline (reference sequence). The CDR3 here is CASSLTGTGGYNEQFF. The CDR3 DNA reads TGTGCCAGCAGCCTCACCGGGACAGGGGGCTACAATGAGCAGTTCTTC.

The chain couples TRBV12-3 or TRBV12-4 to TRBJ1-1; D gene unclear. This CDR3 comprises 14 residues. Trimming took 5 bases from V and 1 from J, leaving 11 bases between them. The CDR3 loop reads CASSPRNRNTEAFF. The CDR3 DNA follows: TGTGCCAGCAGTCCAAGGAACAGGAACACTGAAGCTTTCTTT.

Written as DNA, the CDR3 is TGTGCCAGCAGCAACCCCTACAGCGGAAACAATGAGCAGTTCTTC. It yields the protein CASSNPYSGNNEQFF. The gene calls are TRBV11-1 and TRBJ2-1; a possible D gene is TRBD2 (5 bases). Germline lookup yields CDR1 SGHAT and CDR2 FQDESV (reference sequence). V gave up 5 bases and J gave up 5 bases, with 16 bases separating them. The CDR3 spans 15 residues.

This clonotype was detected ten times or more. The V and J genes are TRBV7-7 and TRBJ2-1; D unresolved. In germline, CDR1 is SSHAT, CDR2 FNYEAQ (reference sequence). The V and J ends lost 7 bases and 6 bases respectively, with 19 bases between them. This CDR3 is built from 15 residues. CDR3: CASTPLKGNFNEQFF. In nucleotides, the CDR3 is TGTGCCAGCACCCCGCTAAAGGGAAATTTCAATGAGCAGTTCTTC.

This clonotype came up many times. The V call is TRBV4-2, the J call TRBJ1-1; a weak D match, TRBD1 (6 bases). Deletions cut 1 base from V and 0 bases from J, with 15 bases between. The CDR3 extends over 17 amino acids. Germline loops: CDR1 LGHNA, CDR2 YNFKEQ. The CDR3 loop is CASSQAGAELVNTEAFF. The CDR3 DNA reads TGTGCCAGCAGCCAAGCAGGGGCCGAGTTAGTGAACACTGAAGCTTTCTTT.